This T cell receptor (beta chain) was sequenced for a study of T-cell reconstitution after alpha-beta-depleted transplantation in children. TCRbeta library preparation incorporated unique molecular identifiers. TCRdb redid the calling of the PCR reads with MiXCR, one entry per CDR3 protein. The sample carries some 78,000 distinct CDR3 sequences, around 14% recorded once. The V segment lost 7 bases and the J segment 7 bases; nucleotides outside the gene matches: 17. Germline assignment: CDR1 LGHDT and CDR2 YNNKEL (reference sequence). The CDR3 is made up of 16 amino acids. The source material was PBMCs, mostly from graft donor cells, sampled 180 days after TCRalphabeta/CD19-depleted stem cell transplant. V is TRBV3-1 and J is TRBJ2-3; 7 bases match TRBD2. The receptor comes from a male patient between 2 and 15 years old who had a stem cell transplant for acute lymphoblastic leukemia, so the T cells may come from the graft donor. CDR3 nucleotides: TGTGCCAGCACCCAGGGAGGGCGTAGAGGTATAAATACGCAGTATTTT. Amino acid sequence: CASTQGGRRGINTQYF.